These 26 T cell receptor beta chains share one sample of origin, sequenced in a study of shared clonotypes between healthy human individuals. Sequencing was performed with immunoSEQ multiplex PCR; in TCRdb, only in-frame clones are kept and a portion is missing. The sample has some 1.5 million clones, approximately 98% seen once. The specimen sequenced was naive CD4+ T cells sorted from blood. Subset of the sample: CD45RA+ positively selected. These receptors were taken from a man aged 30 to 45 in good health.

As concerns this clone: The same CDR3 is also encoded by other DNA sequences in this sample. The genes are TRBV19 and TRBJ1-1; tentatively, D is TRBD1 (5 bases). Trimming removed 3 bases from V and 3 bases from J, with 11 bases in between. Germline CDR1 is LNHDA and CDR2 is SQIVND (reference sequence). CDR3 length: 14 residues. For the CDR3, the DNA is TGTGCCAGTAGTATCTGGGGGTTGGACACTGAAGCTTTCTTT. This sequence encodes CASSIWGLDTEAFF.

The table lists this clone with a few counts. The chain uses TRBV14 and TRBJ2-7; unclear D gene. Trimming took 1 base from V and 5 from J, leaving 3 bases between them. The germline gives CDR1 SGHDN, CDR2 FVKESK. The CDR3 totals 11 residues. The CDR3 region is CASSQVHEQYF. The CDR3 nucleotides read TGTGCCAGCAGCCAAGTCCACGAGCAGTACTTC.

The chain employs TRBV7-2 and TRBJ2-1, with no clear D. CDR3 length: 12 amino acids. V was cut by 4 bases and J by 8 bases, with 9 bases left in between. The germline gives CDR1 SGHTA, CDR2 FQGNSA. The CDR3 coding sequence is TGTGCCAGCAGCTCCACTAAGCATGAGCAGTTCTTC. It specifies CASSSTKHEQFF.

V and J are TRBV18 and TRBJ2-2; TRBD2 aligns across 7 bases. Germline V gives CDR1 KGHSH, CDR2 LQKENI. V lost 2 bases, J lost 4 bases, and 13 bases stayed unmatched. The CDR3 sequence is 18 residues long. This chain's CDR3 is CASSPLASGTAFTGELFF. The CDR3 DNA follows: TGTGCCAGCTCACCATTGGCCAGCGGGACCGCCTTCACCGGGGAGCTGTTTTTT. Variable domain in full (rest from reference TRBV18 and TRBJ2-2): NAGVMQNPRHLVRRRGQEARLRCSPMKGHSHVYWYRQLPEEGLKFMVYLQKENIIDESGMPKERFSAEFPKEGPSILRIQQVVRGDSAAYFCASSPLASGTAFTGELFFGEGSRLTVL.

The chain combines TRBV10-3 with TRBJ2-7; 9 nucleotides match TRBD1. V was pared by 7 bases and J by 5 bases, with 9 bases of the junction left unmatched. The length of the CDR3 is 14 residues. Germline V gene sequence: CDR1 ENHRY, CDR2 SYGVKD. The CDR3 bases are TGTGCCATCACACCCGGGACAGGGACTCACGAGCAGTACTTC. Protein: CAITPGTGTHEQYF.

The J gene is TRBJ2-7, the V gene TRBV5-8; TRBD2 might be the D (5 bases). With 1 base removed from V and 6 bases from J, the gap between germline ends came to 17 bases. This CDR3 region has 15 residues. Germline loops: CDR1 SGHTS, CDR2 YDEGEE. CDR3 coding DNA: TGTGCCAGCAGCTTGCACCCAGCGGTCCCCGGCGAGCAGTACTTC. It is translated as CASSLHPAVPGEQYF.

This chain connects TRBV18 to TRBJ2-5; D may be TRBD2 (6 bases). The V and J ends lost 6 bases and 2 bases respectively, with 13 bases between them. The CDR3 extends over 14 amino acids. Looked up from germline, CDR1 is KGHSH and CDR2 is LQKENI. The CDR3 spells CASSADRGQETQYF. The CDR3 coding sequence is TGTGCCAGCTCTGCCGATCGGGGGCAAGAGACCCAGTACTTC.

The V and J genes are TRBV9 and TRBJ2-7; D is ambiguous. Germline V CDR1 and CDR2: SGDLS, YYNGEE. V was shortened by 0 bases and J by 4 bases, with 8 bases between the two germline ends. This CDR3 comprises 13 residues. In nucleotides, the CDR3 is TGTGCCAGCAGCGTAGACGTATGGTACGAGCAGTACTTC. The encoded protein is CASSVDVWYEQYF.

V gene TRBV6-5 combines with J gene TRBJ1-1; D is perhaps TRBD1 (5 bases). This CDR3 contains 15 residues. V dropped 0 bases and J dropped 4 bases, with 12 bases sitting between them. Germline assignment: CDR1 MNHEY and CDR2 SVGAGI. CDR3 sequence: CASSYSAGLSTEAFF. Here the CDR3 DNA reads TGTGCCAGCAGTTACTCGGCAGGGTTGAGCACTGAAGCTTTCTTT.

This sequence joins TRBV19 and TRBJ1-5; D gene uncertain. The germline V gene encodes CDR1 LNHDA and CDR2 SQIVND (reference sequence). V lost 1 base and J 3 bases, leaving 4 bases between the germline ends. CDR3 length equals 13 residues. The CDR3 spells CASSIAINQPQHF. CDR3 bases: TGTGCCAGTAGTATAGCCATCAATCAGCCCCAGCATTTT.

V is TRBV29-1 and J is TRBJ2-7; D possibly corresponds to TRBD2 (6 bases). V lost 7 bases, J lost 4 bases, and 14 bases lay in between. This CDR3 has 12 residues. The germline V gene encodes CDR1 SQVTM and CDR2 ANQGSEA. CDR3 residues: CSGGIAGYEQYF. In DNA form, the CDR3 reads TGCAGCGGCGGGATAGCAGGGTACGAGCAGTACTTC.

V is TRBV7-9 and J is TRBJ2-2, with TRBD1 matching over 10 bases. V was clipped by 4 bases and J by 3 bases; unmatched bases: 5. The CDR3 totals 16 residues. Germline assignment: CDR1 SEHNR and CDR2 FQNEAQ (reference sequence). The CDR3 loop reads CASSSGTGVHTGELFF. CDR3 sequence (DNA): TGTGCCAGCAGCTCAGGGACAGGGGTCCACACCGGGGAGCTGTTTTTT.

J is TRBJ1-2 and V is TRBV9, with 10 positions matching TRBD1. Per germline, CDR1 SGDLS and CDR2 YYNGEE. The length of the CDR3 is 18 residues. V shed 0 bases and J 6 bases; nucleotides not matched to a gene: 14. The CDR3 region is CASSVVSNPGQGINGYTF. The CDR3 nucleotides read TGTGCCAGCAGCGTAGTATCGAATCCGGGACAGGGGATAAATGGCTACACCTTC.

Here the CDR3 reads CASSLVMGRRGRNIQYF. Here the CDR3 DNA reads TGTGCCAGCAGCTTAGTTATGGGGAGGCGAGGTAGAAACATTCAGTACTTC. The rearrangement links TRBV7-2 to TRBJ2-4; D might be TRBD2 (6 bases). V was trimmed by 1 base and J by 6 bases, leaving 19 bases between them. From germline, CDR1 is SGHTA and CDR2 FQGNSA. This CDR3 contains 17 residues.

The V call is TRBV5-5, the J call TRBJ1-5; no clear D gene. Germline assignment: CDR1 SGHKS and CDR2 YYEKEE (reference sequence). There are 15 residues in the CDR3. Trimming left V 4 bases short and J 2 bases short, with 13 bases between. The CDR3 sequence: CASSPKDGGNQPQHF. The CDR3 coding sequence is TGTGCCAGCAGCCCGAAGGACGGCGGCAATCAGCCCCAGCATTTT.

This rearrangement joins TRBV19 to TRBJ1-1; unclear D gene. The germline V gene encodes CDR1 LNHDA and CDR2 SQIVND (reference sequence). Trimming left V 5 bases short and J 7 bases short, with 14 bases between. This CDR3 is built from 13 residues. The CDR3: CASSDQESLEAFF. The CDR3 DNA reads TGTGCCAGTAGTGATCAGGAGAGCCTTGAAGCTTTCTTT.

The chain combines TRBV11-2 with TRBJ2-5, with D maybe TRBD1 (6 bases). Looked up from germline, CDR1 is SGHAT and CDR2 is FQNNGV. This CDR3 region has 15 residues. Trimming took off 4 bases at V and 1 base at J, with 13 bases between the two ends. The CDR3 coding sequence is TGTGCCAGCAGCTCGTTACAGGGCCGCCAAGAGACCCAGTACTTC. Protein: CASSSLQGRQETQYF.

The chain carries TRBV5-1 and TRBJ2-2; perhaps TRBD2 as D (6 bases). V lost 5 bases, J lost 7 bases, and 21 bases lay in between. The CDR3 contains 16 residues. From germline, CDR1 is SGHRS and CDR2 YFSETQ. The CDR3 here is CASSVGSGVVSGELFF. In DNA form, the CDR3 reads TGCGCCAGCAGTGTCGGGTCGGGAGTTGTCAGCGGGGAGCTGTTTTTT.

The V and J genes are TRBV18 and TRBJ1-4; no clear D gene. CDR3 length: 15 amino acids. Germline V gives CDR1 KGHSH, CDR2 LQKENI. V was shortened by 0 bases and J by 5 bases, with 10 bases between the two germline ends. DNA of the CDR3: TGTGCCAGCTCACCACCTGGACGGGTGAATGAAAAACTGTTTTTT. Translation gives CASSPPGRVNEKLFF.

CDR3 amino acids: CASSPGLAGVVIWETQYF. The CDR3, as DNA: TGCGCCAGCAGCCCCGGACTAGCGGGAGTCGTAATTTGGGAGACCCAGTACTTC. The chain combines TRBV5-1 with TRBJ2-5, with 13 nucleotides matching TRBD2. This CDR3 has 18 residues. Trimming cost V 4 bases and J 5 bases; bases outside gene matches: 14. Germline values: CDR1 SGHRS, CDR2 YFSETQ.

The chain carries TRBV10-1 and TRBJ1-1; D gene ambiguous. The germline gives CDR1 WNHNN, CDR2 SYGVQD (reference sequence). The length of the CDR3 is 15 residues. V lost 3 bases and J lost 3, with 14 bases in between. CDR3 loop: CASSENSVVDTEAFF. The CDR3 DNA sequence: TGCGCCAGCAGTGAAAATTCAGTTGTGGACACTGAAGCTTTCTTT.

The chain has TRBV11-2 and TRBJ2-5; D uncertain. This CDR3 is built from 15 residues. The V end lost 1 base, the J end lost 1 base, and 10 bases lay between the germline ends. CDR1 SGHAT and CDR2 FQNNGV come from the germline V gene. CDR3 nucleotides: TGTGCCAGCAGCTTAGTAGGGCTACTCCAAGAGACCCAGTACTTC. It is translated as CASSLVGLLQETQYF.

The rearrangement joins TRBV7-8 to TRBJ2-1; D possibly corresponds to TRBD2 (6 bases). The CDR3 length is 19 residues. V was cut by 5 bases and J by 6 bases, with 29 bases left in between. Germline lookup yields CDR1 SGHVS and CDR2 FQNEAQ. CDR3 in amino acids: CASSPLFHMQAGKGNEQFF. The CDR3 bases are TGTGCCAGCAGCCCCTTGTTTCATATGCAGGCGGGAAAAGGCAATGAGCAGTTCTTC. Complete variable domain (other parts from reference TRBV7-8 and TRBJ2-1): GAGVSQSPRYKVAKRGQDVALRCDPISGHVSLFWYQQALGQGPEFLTYFQNEAQLDKSGLPSDRFFAERPEGSVSTLKIQRTQQEDSAVYLCASSPLFHMQAGKGNEQFFGPGTRLTVL.

This rearrangement joins TRBV5-4 to TRBJ1-4; D unclear. The CDR3 consists of 13 residues. The ends were cut back, 4 bases at V and 6 bases at J, with 10 bases in the middle. CDR1 and CDR2 (germline): SGHNT, YYREEE (reference sequence). The CDR3 DNA sequence: TGTGCCAGCAGCCTCCGGACCGATGAAAAACTGTTTTTT. Encoded protein: CASSLRTDEKLFF.

The gene calls are TRBV10-3 and TRBJ1-2; D is unclear. CDR1 is ENHRY and CDR2 is SYGVKD in the germline V gene. V lost 10 bases and J 2 bases, leaving 20 bases between the germline ends. The length of the CDR3 is 15 residues. The CDR3 is CATIKGPGGNYGYTF. The CDR3 coding sequence is TGTGCCACAATAAAAGGTCCGGGAGGAAACTATGGCTACACCTTC.

The chain carries TRBV6-4 and TRBJ2-1; 12 bases map to TRBD2. V gave up 4 bases and J gave up 0 bases; unmatched junction bases: 1. The CDR3 has 16 residues. The germline CDR1 and CDR2 sequences are MRHNA and SNTAGT. CDR3 sequence reads: CASSGLAGVSYNEQFF. CDR3 nucleotide sequence: TGTGCCAGCAGTGGACTAGCGGGAGTCTCCTACAATGAGCAGTTCTTC.